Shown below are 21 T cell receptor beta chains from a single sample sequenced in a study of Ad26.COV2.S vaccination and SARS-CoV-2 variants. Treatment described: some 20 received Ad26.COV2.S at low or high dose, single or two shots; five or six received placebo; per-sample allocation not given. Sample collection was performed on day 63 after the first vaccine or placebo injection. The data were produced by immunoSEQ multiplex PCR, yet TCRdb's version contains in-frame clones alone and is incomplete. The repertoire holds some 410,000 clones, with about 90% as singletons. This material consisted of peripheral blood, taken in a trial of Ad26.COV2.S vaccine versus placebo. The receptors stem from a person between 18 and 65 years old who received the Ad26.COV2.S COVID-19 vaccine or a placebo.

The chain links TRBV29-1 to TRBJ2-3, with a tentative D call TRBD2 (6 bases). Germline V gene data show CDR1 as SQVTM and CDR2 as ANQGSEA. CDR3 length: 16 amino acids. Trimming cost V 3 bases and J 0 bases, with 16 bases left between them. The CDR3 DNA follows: TGCAGCGTTGATAATTGGGGGGAGGCGAGCACAGATACGCAGTATTTT. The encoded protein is CSVDNWGEASTDTQYF.

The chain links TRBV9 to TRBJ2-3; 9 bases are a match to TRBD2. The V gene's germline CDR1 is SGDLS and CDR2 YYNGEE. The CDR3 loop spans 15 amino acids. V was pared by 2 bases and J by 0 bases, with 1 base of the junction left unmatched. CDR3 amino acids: CASSVSGGSTDTQYF. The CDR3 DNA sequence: TGTGCCAGCAGCGTTAGCGGGGGAAGCACAGATACGCAGTATTTT.

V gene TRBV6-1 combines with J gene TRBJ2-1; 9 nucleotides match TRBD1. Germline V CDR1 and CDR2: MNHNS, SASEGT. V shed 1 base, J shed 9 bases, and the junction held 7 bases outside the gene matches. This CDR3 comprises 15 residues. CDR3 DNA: TGTGCCAGCAGTGAAGGACAGGGGGGGTACGGTGAGCAGTTCTTC. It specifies CASSEGQGGYGEQFF.

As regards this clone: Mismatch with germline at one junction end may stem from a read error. CDR3 in DNA: TGTGCCAGCAGAGAATGGACAGGGCTTTTTGCCTTT. This gives the protein CASREWTGLFAF. The chain links TRBV28 to TRBJ1-6; 8 positions match TRBD1. CDR3 length: 12 amino acids. Germline V CDR1 and CDR2: MDHEN, SYDVKM.

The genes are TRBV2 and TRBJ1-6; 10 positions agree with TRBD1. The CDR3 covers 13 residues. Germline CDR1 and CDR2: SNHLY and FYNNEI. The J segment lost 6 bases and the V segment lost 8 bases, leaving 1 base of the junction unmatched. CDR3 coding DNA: TGTGCCAGCGGGGACAGGGGTAATTCACCCCTCCACTTT. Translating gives CASGDRGNSPLHF. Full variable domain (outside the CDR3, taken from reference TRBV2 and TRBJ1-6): EPEVTQTPSHQVTQMGQEVILRCVPISNHLYFYWYRQILGQKVEFLVSFYNNEISEKSEIFDDQFSVERPDGSNFTLKIRSTKLEDSAMYFCASGDRGNSPLHFGNGTRLTVT.

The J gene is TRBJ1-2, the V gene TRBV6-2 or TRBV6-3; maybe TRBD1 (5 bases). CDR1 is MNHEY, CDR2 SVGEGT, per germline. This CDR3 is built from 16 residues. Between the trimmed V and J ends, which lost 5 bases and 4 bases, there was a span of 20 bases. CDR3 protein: CASSPGGPGSFYGYTF. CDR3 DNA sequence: TGTGCCAGCAGTCCCGGGGGACCAGGTTCCTTCTATGGCTACACCTTC.

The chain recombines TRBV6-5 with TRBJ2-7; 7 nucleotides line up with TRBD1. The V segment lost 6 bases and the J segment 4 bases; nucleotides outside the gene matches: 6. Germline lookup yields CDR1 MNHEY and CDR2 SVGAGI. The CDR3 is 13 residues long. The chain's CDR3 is CASRSTGEYEQYF. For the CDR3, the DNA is TGTGCCAGCAGATCCACAGGGGAATACGAGCAGTACTTC.

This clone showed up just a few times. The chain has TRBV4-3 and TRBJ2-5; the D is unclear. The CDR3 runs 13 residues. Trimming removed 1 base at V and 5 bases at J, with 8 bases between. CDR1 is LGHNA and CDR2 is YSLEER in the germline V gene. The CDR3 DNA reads TGCGCCAGCAGCCAAGGACCGTTGGAGACCCAGTACTTC. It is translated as CASSQGPLETQYF.

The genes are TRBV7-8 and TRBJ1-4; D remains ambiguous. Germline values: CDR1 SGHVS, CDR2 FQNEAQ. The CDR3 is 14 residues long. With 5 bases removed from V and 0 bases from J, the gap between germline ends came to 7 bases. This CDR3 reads CASSGDATNEKLFF. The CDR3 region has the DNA TGTGCCAGCAGCGGAGATGCAACTAATGAAAAACTGTTTTTT.

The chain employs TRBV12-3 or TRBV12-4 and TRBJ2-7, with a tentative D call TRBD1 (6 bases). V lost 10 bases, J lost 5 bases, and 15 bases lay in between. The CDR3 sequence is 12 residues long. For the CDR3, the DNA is TGTGCCACCCGCAGGGGTTCCCACGAGCAGTACTTC. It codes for CATRRGSHEQYF.

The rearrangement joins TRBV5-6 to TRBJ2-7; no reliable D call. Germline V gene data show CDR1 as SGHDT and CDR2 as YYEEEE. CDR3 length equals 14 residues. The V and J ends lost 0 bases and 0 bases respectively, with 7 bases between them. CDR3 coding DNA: TGTGCCAGCAGCTTGGCAGGCAGCTCCTACGAGCAGTACTTC. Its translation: CASSLAGSSYEQYF.

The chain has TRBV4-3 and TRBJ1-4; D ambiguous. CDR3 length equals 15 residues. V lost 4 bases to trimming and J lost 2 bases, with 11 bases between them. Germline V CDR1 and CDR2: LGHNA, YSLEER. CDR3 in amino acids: CASSPGTPTNEKLFF. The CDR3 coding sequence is TGCGCCAGCAGCCCCGGTACTCCTACTAATGAAAAACTGTTTTTT.

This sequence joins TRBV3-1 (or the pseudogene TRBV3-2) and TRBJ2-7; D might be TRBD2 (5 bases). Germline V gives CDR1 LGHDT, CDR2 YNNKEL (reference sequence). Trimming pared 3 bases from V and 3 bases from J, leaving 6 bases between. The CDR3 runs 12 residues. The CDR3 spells CASSQRDYEQYF. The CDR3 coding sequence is TGTGCCAGCAGCCAGAGGGACTACGAGCAGTACTTC.

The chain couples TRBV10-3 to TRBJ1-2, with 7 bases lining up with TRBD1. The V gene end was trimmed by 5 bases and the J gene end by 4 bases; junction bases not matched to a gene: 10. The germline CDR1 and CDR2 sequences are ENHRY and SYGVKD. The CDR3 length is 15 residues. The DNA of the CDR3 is TGTGCCATCAGTTCGACAGGGCAGGAACTCTATGGCTACACCTTC. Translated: CAISSTGQELYGYTF.

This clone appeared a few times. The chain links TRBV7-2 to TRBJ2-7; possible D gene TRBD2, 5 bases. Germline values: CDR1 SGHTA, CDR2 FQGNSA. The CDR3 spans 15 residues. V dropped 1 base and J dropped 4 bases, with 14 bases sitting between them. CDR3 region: CASSLGYGNVYEQYF. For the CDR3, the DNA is TGTGCCAGCAGCTTAGGGTACGGGAATGTGTACGAGCAGTACTTC. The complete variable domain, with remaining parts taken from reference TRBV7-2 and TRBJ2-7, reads GAGVSQSPSNKVTEKGKDVELRCDPISGHTALYWYRQSLGQGLEFLIYFQGNSAPDKSGLPSDRFSAERTGGSVSTLTIQRTQQEDSAVYLCASSLGYGNVYEQYFGPGTRLTVT.

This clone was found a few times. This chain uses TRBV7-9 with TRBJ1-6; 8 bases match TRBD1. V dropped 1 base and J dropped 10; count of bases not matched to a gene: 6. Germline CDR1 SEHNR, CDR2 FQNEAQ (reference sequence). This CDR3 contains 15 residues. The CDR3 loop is CASSLGTGLESPLHF. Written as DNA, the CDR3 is TGTGCCAGCAGCTTAGGGACAGGGTTGGAATCACCCCTCCACTTT.

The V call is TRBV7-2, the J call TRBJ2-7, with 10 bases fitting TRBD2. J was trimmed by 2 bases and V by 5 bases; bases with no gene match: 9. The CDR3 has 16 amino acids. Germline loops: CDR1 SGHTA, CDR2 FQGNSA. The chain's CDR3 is CASSPRGSGGPYEQYF. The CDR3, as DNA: TGTGCCAGCAGCCCCCGGGGTAGCGGGGGGCCCTACGAGCAGTACTTC. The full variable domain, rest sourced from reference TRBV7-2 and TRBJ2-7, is GAGVSQSPSNKVTEKGKDVELRCDPISGHTALYWYRQSLGQGLEFLIYFQGNSAPDKSGLPSDRFSAERTGGSVSTLTIQRTQQEDSAVYLCASSPRGSGGPYEQYFGPGTRLTVT.

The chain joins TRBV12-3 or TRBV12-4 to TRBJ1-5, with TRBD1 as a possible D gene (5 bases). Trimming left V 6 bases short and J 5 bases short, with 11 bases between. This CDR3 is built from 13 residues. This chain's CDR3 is CASSGGGHQPQHF. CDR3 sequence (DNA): TGTGCCAGCAGCGGGGGTGGTCATCAGCCCCAGCATTTT.

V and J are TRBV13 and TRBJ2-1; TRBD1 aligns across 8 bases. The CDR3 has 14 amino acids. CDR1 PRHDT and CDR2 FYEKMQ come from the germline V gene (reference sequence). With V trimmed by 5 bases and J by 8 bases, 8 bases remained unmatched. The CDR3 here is CASSLTDRGDEQFF. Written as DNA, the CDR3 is TGTGCCAGCAGCCTGACTGACAGGGGCGATGAGCAGTTCTTC. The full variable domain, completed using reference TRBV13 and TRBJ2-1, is AAGVIQSPRHLIKEKRETATLKCYPIPRHDTVYWYQQGPGQDPQFLISFYEKMQSDKGSIPDRFSAQQFSDYHSELNMSSLELGDSALYFCASSLTDRGDEQFFGPGTRLTVL.

The CDR3 nucleotides are TGTGCCAGCAGCTTGGCCGGGACAGGGGATAACACCGGGGAGCTGTTTTTT. This sequence encodes CASSLAGTGDNTGELFF. The gene calls are TRBV5-6 and TRBJ2-2; 10 bases match TRBD1. The length of the CDR3 is 17 residues. CDR1 is SGHDT and CDR2 is YYEEEE in the germline V gene. After removal of 0 bases from V and 2 bases from J, the junction contained 4 bases not matched to a gene. Looking up the rest from reference TRBV5-6 and TRBJ2-2 gives the full variable domain: DAGVTQSPTHLIKTRGQQVTLRCSPKSGHDTVSWYQQALGQGPQFIFQYYEEEERQRGNFPDRFSGHQFPNYSSELNVNALLLGDSALYLCASSLAGTGDNTGELFFGEGSRLTVL.

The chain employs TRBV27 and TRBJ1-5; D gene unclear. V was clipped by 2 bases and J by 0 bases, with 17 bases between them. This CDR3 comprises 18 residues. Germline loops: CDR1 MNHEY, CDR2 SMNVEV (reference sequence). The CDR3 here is CASSLGPGMEYSNQPQHF. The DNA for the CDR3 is TGTGCCAGCAGTTTAGGGCCAGGAATGGAGTATAGCAATCAGCCCCAGCATTTT.